The 23 T cell receptor beta chains in this list originate from one sample, sequenced in a study of T-cell reconstitution after alpha-beta-depleted transplantation in children. Library preparation (for TCRbeta) was performed with unique molecular identifiers. TCRdb passed the PCR reads through MiXCR, listing each CDR3 protein once. The data show about 500,000 distinct CDR3 sequences, with roughly 11% seen just once and 13% to 15% held by the top ten. The sequenced sample was PBMCs, mostly from graft donor cells, obtained 180 days after TCRalphabeta/CD19-depleted stem cell transplant. These TCRs come from a female patient between 2 and 15 years old who had a stem cell transplant for aplastic anemia, so the T cells may come from the graft donor.

V and J are TRBV18 and TRBJ2-7, with 8 bases fitting TRBD1. The germline CDR1 and CDR2 sequences are KGHSH and LQKENI. This CDR3 has 14 residues. The trim removed 6 bases at V and 5 bases at J, leaving 9 bases unmatched. DNA for the CDR3: TGTGCCAGCTCCCAGGAACAGGGGGTCGACGAGCAGTACTTC. It is translated as CASSQEQGVDEQYF.

This clonotype was seen only a few times. DNA of the CDR3: TGTGCCAGCAGCTTGGAGTGGGCCAGGCCAACCTATGGCTACACCTTC. It encodes CASSLEWARPTYGYTF. V usage is TRBV5-6 and J usage is TRBJ1-2; no reliable D call. Trimming left V 0 bases short and J 4 bases short, with 16 bases between. This CDR3 comprises 16 residues. Germline lookup yields CDR1 SGHDT and CDR2 YYEEEE.

This clonotype was picked up many times. The V gene is TRBV20-1, the J gene TRBJ1-2; 8 bases line up with TRBD1. From germline, CDR1 is DFQATT and CDR2 SNEGSKA (reference sequence). V lost 4 bases and J lost 4; bases outside the gene matches: 2. The CDR3 consists of 12 residues. The CDR3 is CSATDRGYGYTF. DNA for the CDR3: TGCAGTGCTACAGACAGGGGCTATGGCTACACCTTC.

This chain's CDR3 is CASSLLGLAGAYEQYF. The CDR3 DNA sequence: TGTGCCAGCAGTCTCCTCGGACTAGCGGGGGCCTACGAGCAGTACTTC. The chain employs TRBV28 and TRBJ2-7, with 13 bases that match TRBD2. With 5 bases clipped from V and 2 bases from J, the junction kept 6 bases outside the gene matches. The CDR3 extends over 16 amino acids. CDR1 MDHEN and CDR2 SYDVKM come from the germline V gene.

A few counts support this clonotype. This rearrangement joins TRBV7-2 to TRBJ1-5, with 9 bases identical to TRBD1. Losses at the gene ends were 5 bases for V and 7 bases for J; bases not matched to a gene: 6. The CDR3 contains 14 residues. Per the germline V gene, CDR1 is SGHTA and CDR2 is FQGNSA. Here the CDR3 DNA reads TGTGCCAGCAGCGTGGACAGGGGACACCAGCCCCAGCATTTT. This encodes CASSVDRGHQPQHF.

In this sample, this clonotype turned up many times. This chain connects TRBV5-1 to TRBJ2-3; 9 nucleotides align to TRBD1. CDR1 and CDR2 from the germline V gene are SGHRS and YFSETQ. CDR3 size: 16 residues. V dropped 0 bases and J dropped 1; count of bases not matched to a gene: 3. The CDR3 sequence: CASSLDRGRGTDTQYF. The DNA of the CDR3 is TGCGCCAGCAGCTTGGACAGGGGGCGCGGCACAGATACGCAGTATTTT.

V gene TRBV24-1 combines with J gene TRBJ1-2; tentative D call: TRBD1 (5 bases). Per germline, CDR1 KGHDR and CDR2 SFDVKD. V was cut by 3 bases and J by 7 bases, with 11 bases left in between. The CDR3 has 13 amino acids. The DNA of the CDR3 is TGTGCCACCAGTGATATCGGGGCGGGTGGCTACACCTTC. Translation gives CATSDIGAGGYTF.

This clonotype turned up a few times. The chain couples TRBV7-9 to TRBJ2-1, with 14 bases that match TRBD2. This CDR3 region has 17 residues. V shed 5 bases and J 6 bases; nucleotides not matched to a gene: 9. Germline CDR1 reads SEHNR; CDR2 reads FQNEAQ (reference sequence). The chain's CDR3 is CASSEGLAGASSNEQFF. CDR3 DNA: TGTGCCAGCAGCGAGGGACTAGCGGGAGCAAGTAGCAATGAGCAGTTCTTC.

This clonotype was seen a single time. The chain uses TRBV20-1 and TRBJ1-5; 10 positions match TRBD1. This CDR3 has 17 amino acids. CDR1 DFQATT and CDR2 SNEGSKA come from the germline V gene (reference sequence). With 4 bases clipped from V and 0 bases from J, the junction kept 9 bases outside the gene matches. The CDR3 spells CSAIRDRGSYSNQPQHF. CDR3 in DNA: TGCAGTGCTATACGGGACAGGGGATCCTATAGCAATCAGCCCCAGCATTTT.

The chain is built from TRBV7-9 and TRBJ1-6; a weak D match, TRBD1 (5 bases). Germline V lookup: CDR1 SEHNR, CDR2 FQNEAQ (reference sequence). CDR3 length equals 15 residues. V lost 2 bases to trimming and J lost 5 bases, with 10 bases between them. This CDR3 is CASSLKRDHNSPLHF. The CDR3, as DNA: TGTGCCAGCAGCTTAAAGAGGGACCATAATTCACCCCTCCACTTT.

This clonotype has a handful of counts. The J gene is TRBJ2-3, the V gene TRBV12-3 or TRBV12-4; unclear D gene. Deletions cut 5 bases from V and 2 bases from J, with 14 bases between. The CDR3 has 15 amino acids. In DNA form, the CDR3 reads TGTGCCAGCAGTCCCGGCGGCAGCTTCACAGATACGCAGTATTTT. It translates to CASSPGGSFTDTQYF.

This clonotype has more than one count but fewer than ten. J is TRBJ2-7 and V is TRBV7-2, with D maybe TRBD2 (6 bases). V was cut by 1 base and J by 5 bases, with 12 bases left in between. Germline V gives CDR1 SGHTA, CDR2 FQGNSA. CDR3 length: 14 amino acids. The CDR3 reads CASSLDGRGHEQYF. The CDR3 bases are TGTGCCAGCAGCTTAGACGGGAGAGGCCACGAGCAGTACTTC.

This clonotype has a handful of counts. The V call is TRBV5-1, the J call TRBJ2-6; tentative D call: TRBD1 (5 bases). The length of the CDR3 is 18 residues. Germline V gene sequence: CDR1 SGHRS, CDR2 YFSETQ. Trimming took off 1 base at V and 0 bases at J, with 14 bases between the two ends. Written as DNA, the CDR3 is TGCGCCAGCAGCTTGTCCCTCCAGGGTAGCTCTGGGGCCAACGTCCTGACTTTC. Its translation: CASSLSLQGSSGANVLTF.

The chain couples TRBV28 to TRBJ2-7; D perhaps matches TRBD1 (6 bases). This CDR3 has 15 residues. Trimming took off 2 bases at V and 0 bases at J, with 11 bases between the two ends. CDR1 and CDR2 from the germline V gene are MDHEN and SYDVKM. CDR3 in amino acids: CASSLPRGSSYEQYF. The DNA for the CDR3 is TGTGCCAGCAGTTTACCGAGGGGGAGCTCCTACGAGCAGTACTTC.

This clonotype was observed a few times. This sequence joins TRBV7-2 and TRBJ1-5, with no clear D. CDR3 length equals 15 residues. V lost 3 bases to trimming and J lost 3 bases, with 12 bases between them. From germline, CDR1 is SGHTA and CDR2 FQGNSA. CDR3 coding DNA: TGTGCCAGCAGCTTCGGCGGTGTGAACAATCAGCCCCAGCATTTT. Protein product: CASSFGGVNNQPQHF.

This rearrangement joins TRBV10-3 to TRBJ2-7; D possibly corresponds to TRBD2 (6 bases). The length of the CDR3 is 15 residues. Trimming removed 6 bases at V and 3 bases at J, with 18 bases between. Germline V gene data show CDR1 as ENHRY and CDR2 as SYGVKD. The CDR3 sequence is CAISQSAGFFYEQYF. CDR3 nucleotide sequence: TGTGCCATCAGCCAGTCTGCGGGATTCTTCTACGAGCAGTACTTC.

The genes are TRBV6-2 or TRBV6-3 and TRBJ2-7; 9 nucleotides align to TRBD2. J was trimmed by 1 base and V by 2 bases; bases with no gene match: 3. Per the germline V gene, CDR1 is MNHEY and CDR2 is SVGEGT. This CDR3 contains 15 residues. CDR3 loop: CASSYEREVSYEQYF. CDR3 sequence (DNA): TGTGCCAGCAGTTACGAGCGGGAGGTGTCCTACGAGCAGTACTTC.

This clonotype was counted a few times. The junction departs from germline at one end; a sequencing error may be responsible. The CDR3 nucleotides read TGTGCCAGCAGTGCGGGGACTAGCGGGTGGAATGAGCAGTCCTTC. Translated: CASSAGTSGWNEQSF. The chain couples TRBV6-2 or TRBV6-3 to TRBJ2-1; 12 bases fit TRBD2. Germline V gives CDR1 MNHEY, CDR2 SVGEGT. This CDR3 is 15 amino acids long.

This clonotype was detected only a few times. This sequence joins TRBV4-3 and TRBJ2-1, with 8 bases matching TRBD2. In germline, CDR1 is LGHNA, CDR2 YSLEER. The CDR3 covers 18 residues. With V trimmed by 2 bases and J by 2 bases, 11 bases remained unmatched. CDR3 in amino acids: CASSQMTSVTPPYNEQFF. CDR3 sequence (DNA): TGCGCCAGCAGCCAAATGACTAGCGTGACTCCCCCCTACAATGAGCAGTTCTTC.

This clonotype was seen many times. The chain links TRBV20-1 to TRBJ1-5, with D tentatively TRBD1 (6 bases). CDR3 length: 15 amino acids. CDR1 and CDR2 from the germline V gene are DFQATT and SNEGSKA (reference sequence). Trimming removed 3 bases at V and 4 bases at J, with 16 bases between. The CDR3 reads CSAREPRGGNQPQHF. The CDR3 nucleotides are TGCAGTGCTAGGGAGCCCAGGGGTGGGAATCAGCCCCAGCATTTT.

This clonotype occurred a few times. The chain recombines TRBV7-2 with TRBJ2-7; the match to TRBD1 covers 7 bases. This CDR3 region has 16 residues. Germline CDR1 and CDR2: SGHTA and FQGNSA. V trimming: 1 base; J trimming: 2 bases; junction bases outside the gene matches: 8. The CDR3: CASSLGGRQGAYEQYF. The CDR3 bases are TGTGCCAGCAGCTTAGGGGGAAGGCAGGGGGCCTACGAGCAGTACTTC.

Many counts were recorded for this clonotype. V usage is TRBV29-1 and J usage is TRBJ2-1; 10 nucleotides agree with TRBD2. V lost 3 bases, J lost 7 bases, and 6 bases stayed unmatched. Germline CDR1 SQVTM, CDR2 ANQGSEA. This CDR3 contains 14 residues. The CDR3 nucleotides read TGCAGCGTTGACAAAGCGGGAGGGCCTAATGAGCAGTTCTTC. The encoded protein is CSVDKAGGPNEQFF.

CDR3 in amino acids: CASSPSENNYSGKRNEQFF. CDR3 bases: TGTGCCAGCTCACCTTCGGAAAACAACTATAGCGGGAAGAGGAATGAGCAGTTCTTC. The V call is TRBV18, the J call TRBJ2-1; 8 nucleotides line up with TRBD2. This CDR3 is built from 19 residues. In germline, CDR1 is KGHSH, CDR2 LQKENI. V dropped 3 bases and J dropped 7; count of bases not matched to a gene: 20.